This T cell receptor beta chain is drawn from a study of blood T cell repertoires in COVID-19 (dated by TCRdb to the early 2020s). For context, the study as a whole: The collaborator samples originated in the United States, Italy and Spain and spanned the acute and convalescent phases of COVID-19. HLA class I and class II types, where available, came from metadata supplied by the sample provider rather than from assay-based typing. Samples were obtained from the ongoing ImmuneRACE study (first 160 participants) and from some 1,200 subjects provided by 6 global collaborators. Deeply sampled blood TCRbeta repertoires from subjects exposed to, actively infected with, or recovered from COVID-19 were included in the dataset. The repertoires were released in a freely available public database intended as a resource for research on the immune response to SARS-CoV-2. Nearly every sample came with metadata listing a de-identified subject ID, COVID-19 status, age in years and sex. The material from the prospective study consisted of cDNA or gDNA derived from T cells, B-cell-depleted T cells, or PBMCs. The paper's findings and limits, for the study overall: Clinical and demographic metadata were provided uncurated, with the amount varying by source and participant.

Each collaborating institution followed its own protocols to collect whole blood in K2EDTA tubes. For TCRbeta analysis, collaborators shipped samples as frozen whole blood, isolated PBMCs, or DNA extracted from either of those sample types. TCRbeta CDR3 regions were amplified from genomic DNA by means of the immunoSEQ Assay, a bias-controlled multiplex PCR. The source study handled its data this way. The number of nucleated cells in each sample was estimated from the amplification of reference gene primers within the assay. To quantify the absolute abundance of each unique TCRbeta CDR3 rearrangement, sequence reads were collapsed and filtered. For each sample, productive Simpson clonality was calculated as the square root of Simpson's diversity index across productive rearrangements. TCRdb provides this immuneACCESS table in a form limited to in-frame rearrangements. Some clones are lacking; in checked studies, under half of them reflect an unresolved V gene, and why the rest are absent is not known. V, J and clone size derive from that table, while D and trimming were established from the DNA sequence. In all, the sample holds around 100,000 clones, and around 90% of those were seen once. The ten largest clones represent around 3.8% of the sample.

The germline V gene gives CDR1 as SGDLS and CDR2 as YYNGEE. V and J are trimmed by 4 bases and 4 bases, and the gene matches miss 3 bases of the junction. From its cysteine to its phenylalanine, the CDR3 spans 15 amino acids. The DNA shown is the 45-base CDR3, in frame from base 1. As regards this clone: Its target antigen remains unknown. No clone much larger than this one lies a single base away; base qualities are absent.

Sequenced sample: peripheral blood. Recombination linked TRBV9 to TRBJ2-1; the junction holds 12 bases that match TRBD2. This sequence was found in a woman aged 55 to 70 with acute or convalescent COVID-19. The nucleotides are TGTGCCAGCAGCCTTGGACTAGCGGGATACAATGAGCAGTTCTTC. Translated, it gives CASSLGLAGYNEQFF.